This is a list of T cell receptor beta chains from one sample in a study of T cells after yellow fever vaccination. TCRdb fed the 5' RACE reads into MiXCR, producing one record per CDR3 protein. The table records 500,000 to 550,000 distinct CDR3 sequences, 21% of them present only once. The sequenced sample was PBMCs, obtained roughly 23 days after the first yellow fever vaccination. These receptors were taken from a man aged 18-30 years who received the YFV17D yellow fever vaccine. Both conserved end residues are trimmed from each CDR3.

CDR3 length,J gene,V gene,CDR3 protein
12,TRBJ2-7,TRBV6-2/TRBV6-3,ASSYGHLGGEQY
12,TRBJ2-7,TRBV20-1,SAPGGIWPSEQY
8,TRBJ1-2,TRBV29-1,SAGTGGYT
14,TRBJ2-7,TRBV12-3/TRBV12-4,ASRETQGALDYEQY
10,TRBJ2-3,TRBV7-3,ASEITSDTQY
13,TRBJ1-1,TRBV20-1,SAITGGKLNTEAF
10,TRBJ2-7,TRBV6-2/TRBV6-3,ASSLTGRWQY
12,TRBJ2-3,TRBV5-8,ASSAGGGPDTQY
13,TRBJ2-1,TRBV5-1,ASSHRDRGNDEQF
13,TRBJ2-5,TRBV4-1,ASSQEGASLETQY
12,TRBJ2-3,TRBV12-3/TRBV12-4,ASSGTASTDTQY
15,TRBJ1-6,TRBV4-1,ASSQPRSWDRDSPLH
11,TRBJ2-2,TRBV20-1,RVNLRGTGELF
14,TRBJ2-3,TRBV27,ASSYPSDGSTDTQY
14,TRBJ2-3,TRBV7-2,ASSLYGRGFTDTQY
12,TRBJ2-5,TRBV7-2,ASSLGTGQETQY
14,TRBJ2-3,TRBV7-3,ASSPSFAGGADTQY
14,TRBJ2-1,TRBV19,ASSILGTSVGNEQF
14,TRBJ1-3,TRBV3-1,ASSQGGQHSGNTIY
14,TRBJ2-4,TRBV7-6,ASSLEAGGPKNIQY
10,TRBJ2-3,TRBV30,AWKERPDTQY
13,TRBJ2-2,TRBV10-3,ATADPGAGTGELF
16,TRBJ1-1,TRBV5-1,ASSLMGGTGPMNTEAF
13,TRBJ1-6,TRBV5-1,ASRLAGGQGSPLH
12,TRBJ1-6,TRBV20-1,SATGGGADSPLH
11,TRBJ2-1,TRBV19,ASSRGVGDEQF
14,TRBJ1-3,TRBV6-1,ASSRQEVASGNTIY
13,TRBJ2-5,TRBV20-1,SARDPEGEGETQY
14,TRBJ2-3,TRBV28,ASSPWGQGTADTQY
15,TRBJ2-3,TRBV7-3,ASSGLAAGGSTDTQY
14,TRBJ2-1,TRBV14,ASSQLGRGDNNEQF
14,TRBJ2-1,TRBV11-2,ASRPLSGGAHNEQF
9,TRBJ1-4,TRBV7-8,ASSFGEKLF
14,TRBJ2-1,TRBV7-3,ASSLTPTSSYNEQF
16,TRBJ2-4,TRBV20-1,SARDLRRGNLAKNIQY
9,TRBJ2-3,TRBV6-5,ASRGTDTQY
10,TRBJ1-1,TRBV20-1,SAIGGDTEAF
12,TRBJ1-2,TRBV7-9,ASSRDRGAGGYT
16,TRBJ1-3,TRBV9,ASSVGIRDGVSGNTIY
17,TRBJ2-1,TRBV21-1,ASKNGGLAGRSSYNEQF
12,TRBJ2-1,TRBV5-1,ASSLGAGGNEQF
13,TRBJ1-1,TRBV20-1,SARAFGQGNTEAF
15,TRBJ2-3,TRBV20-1,SAIGLGGAIQTDTQY
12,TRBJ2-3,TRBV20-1,SARDLFDTDTQY
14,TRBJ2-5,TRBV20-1,SASLPGSRPWETQY
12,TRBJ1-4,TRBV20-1,SARGHRFNEKLF
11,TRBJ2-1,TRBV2,ASGDSGTEDWF
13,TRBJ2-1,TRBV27,ASSFTGGRSNEQF
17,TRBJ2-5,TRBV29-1,SVPSGLAGGIYGEETQY
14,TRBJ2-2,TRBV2,ASRAEREGWAGELF
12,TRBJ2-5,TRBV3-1,ASSYESNQETQY
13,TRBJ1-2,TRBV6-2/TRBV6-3,ASSYSGSGAYGYT
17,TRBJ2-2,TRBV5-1,ASSLAARVTIANTGELF
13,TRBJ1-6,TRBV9,ASSADRDRGSPLH
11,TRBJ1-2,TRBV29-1,SAYPGQGNGYT